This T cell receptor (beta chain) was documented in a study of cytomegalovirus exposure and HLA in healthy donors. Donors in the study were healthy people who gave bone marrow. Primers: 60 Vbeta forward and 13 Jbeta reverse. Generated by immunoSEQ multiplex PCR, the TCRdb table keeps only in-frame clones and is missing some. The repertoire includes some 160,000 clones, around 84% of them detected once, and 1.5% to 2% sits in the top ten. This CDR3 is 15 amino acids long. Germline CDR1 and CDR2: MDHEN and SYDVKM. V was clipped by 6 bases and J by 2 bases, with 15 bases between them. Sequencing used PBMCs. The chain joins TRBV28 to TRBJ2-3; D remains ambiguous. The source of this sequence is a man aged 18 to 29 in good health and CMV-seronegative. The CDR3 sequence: CASSPTRPSTDTQYF. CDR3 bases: TGTGCCAGCAGCCCGACCAGGCCCTCCACAGATACGCAGTATTTT.